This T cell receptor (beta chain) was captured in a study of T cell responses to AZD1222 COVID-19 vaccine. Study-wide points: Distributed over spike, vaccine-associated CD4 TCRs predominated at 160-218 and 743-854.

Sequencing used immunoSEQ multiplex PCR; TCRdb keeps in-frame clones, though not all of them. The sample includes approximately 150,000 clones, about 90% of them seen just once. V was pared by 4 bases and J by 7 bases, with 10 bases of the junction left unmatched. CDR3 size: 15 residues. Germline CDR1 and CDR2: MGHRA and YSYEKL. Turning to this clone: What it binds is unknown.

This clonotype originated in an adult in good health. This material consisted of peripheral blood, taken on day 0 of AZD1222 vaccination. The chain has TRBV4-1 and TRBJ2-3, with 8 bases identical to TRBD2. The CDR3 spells CASSPKAGGVHTQYF. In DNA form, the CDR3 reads TGCGCCAGCAGCCCAAAGGCGGGGGGTGTGCATACGCAGTATTTT.